The clone carrying this TCR beta chain was observed a few times. This sample was taken from a study of blood T cell repertoires in COVID-19. Overall study: There were acute and convalescent COVID-19 samples, and they came from the United States, Italy and Spain. In each case, the material was cDNA or gDNA derived from T cells, B-cell-depleted T cells, or PBMCs.

Assay: immunoSEQ multiplex PCR; the TCRdb copy retains only in-frame clones and omits some. Among about 100,000 clones listed, about 86% were seen once. Adults between roughly 18 and 89 years of age took part from 24 US areas. Before being deemed recovered, Cohort 3 donors had two negative PCRs, clearance, or symptom resolution. This clonotype was obtained from a woman in her forties or fifties who had recovered from COVID-19. The sequencing input was PBMCs or T cells enriched from blood (not recorded which).

CDR3 sequence: CASSQGWRGDGYTF. The CDR3, as DNA: TGTGCCAGCAGCCAAGGCTGGAGGGGCGACGGCTACACCTTC. The chain combines TRBV3-1 (or the pseudogene TRBV3-2) with TRBJ1-2; TRBD1 might be the D (5 bases). V dropped 1 base and J dropped 8 bases, with 14 bases sitting between them. The CDR3 is 14 residues long. Germline assignment: CDR1 LGHDT and CDR2 YNNKEL (reference sequence).